This T cell receptor beta chain was captured by sequencing in a study of T cells in Graves' hyperthyroidism and ophthalmopathy (dated by TCRdb to about 2019). Describing the broader study: Peripheral blood was sampled at the time of initial diagnosis, prior to any treatment. The approximately 90 discovery patients were randomly split 7:3 into training and test sets. Whether ophthalmopathy could be predicted prospectively was tested in an independent validation cohort made up of 18 to 20 hyperthyroidism patients plus 17 patients who later progressed to ophthalmopathy. In addition, the study compared T-cell repertoires in thyroid tissue and in blood from six Graves' hyperthyroidism patients. TCR Vbeta CDR3 sequencing of 140 or so peripheral blood samples (under 45 ophthalmopathy, 75 hyperthyroidism and some 17 progressor patients) is reported in the paper. TCR V-J signatures able to tell the groups apart were searched for in a discovery cohort of 95 to 100 patients, of whom fewer than 45 had Graves' ophthalmopathy and around 56 had stable Graves' hyperthyroidism. Following sampling, methimazole starting at 30 mg daily was given to hyperthyroidism patients, and high-dose intravenous methylprednisolone was given to ophthalmopathy patients. Broad study findings and their caveats: Most expanded thyroid clonotypes (frequency above 0.001) were also detected in blood, a finding suggesting that blood repertoires may reflect thyroid immune responses. Sample size was not statistically predetermined, and blinding of investigators to group allocation was not performed. A 13 V-J signature model separated ophthalmopathy from stable hyperthyroidism, with around 90% sensitivity and roughly 81% specificity in cross-validation and 80%/75% in testing. In validation, progression to ophthalmopathy was predicted by the model with about 70% sensitivity and roughly 76% specificity, a median of roughly 6.4 months before onset.

Ophthalmopathy patients had moderately to severely active disease, with a Clinical Activity Score of 3 or more, a NOSPECS grade of 4 or more, and a disease duration of less than 3 months. The study excluded patients with uncontrolled infections, other autoimmune diseases, pregnancy or lactation. Clinical symptoms, serum thyroxine and TRAb, thyroid ultrasound, and orbital computed tomography formed the basis for the diagnoses. Ficoll-Paque density gradient centrifugation was used to isolate PBMCs from around 10 ml of fresh peripheral blood. Total RNA was extracted using Trizol reagent, and RNA quality was assessed on an Agilent 2100 Bioanalyzer. This clonotype was counted only a few times. Its antigen is currently not known. No quality values exist for individual bases; no much larger clone is one base distant. V is trimmed back by 5 bases and J by 2 bases, and the junction contains 5 bases that no gene match accounts for. Measured from the cysteine to the phenylalanine, the CDR3 is 15 residues long. CDR3 DNA is the only sequence kept; it has 45 bases, read in frame from the first base. The germline V gene encodes CDR1 MNHNS and CDR2 SASEGT.

Amplification of TCR beta CDR3 regions was carried out from RNA transcripts. The first round of RT-PCR for the TCR CDR3 was performed with the HTBI primer set and the Qiagen OneStep RT-PCR kit. A second multiplex PCR round built the libraries, followed by size selection and purification. Libraries were sequenced paired-end with 100 bp reads on an Illumina HiSeq2000. From the authors' description of their analysis: SOAPnuke was used to process the raw data, throwing out any read that contained adapters or uncalled bases, had a mean Phred below 15, or lacked an exact constant-primer or identifier match. High-quality paired reads were merged using COPE v1.2.5, and each unique nucleotide sequence was defined as a clonotype. Clonotypes were aligned to IMGT TRBV, TRBD and TRBJ reference segments using MiTCR v1.1. The analysis included only V-J combinations with a frequency above 0.0001, which together covered 98% to 99.2% of the repertoires. A TCS score was defined as the ratio of F50 (clonal expansion) to E x V (chaos), with BLOSUM62-based TCRdist applied between CDR3 peptides within each V-J. Welch's t-statistics and random forest reduced roughly 540 V-J features to under 15, which were used in a naive Bayes classifier (R e1071). TCRdb trimmed public reads at Q25 via fastp, called clones via MiXCR and kept in-frame beta chains. Records with the same CDR3 protein are collapsed into one entry carrying the most frequent genes and DNA. The V and J calls were not made by the authors but by TCRdb's processing. The sample yields 490,000 or so distinct CDR3 sequences; roughly 22% were counted once. Of the sample, under 55% falls within the top ten clones.

This receptor chain uses TRBV6-1 and TRBJ2-5, with 10 bases aligning to TRBD2. Sequenced input: blood. This receptor was taken from a woman in her sixties or seventies with Graves' ophthalmopathy. The bases are TGTGCCAGCAGTCTAGCGGGAGCCTTACAAGAGACCCAGTACTTC. This translates into CASSLAGALQETQYF.